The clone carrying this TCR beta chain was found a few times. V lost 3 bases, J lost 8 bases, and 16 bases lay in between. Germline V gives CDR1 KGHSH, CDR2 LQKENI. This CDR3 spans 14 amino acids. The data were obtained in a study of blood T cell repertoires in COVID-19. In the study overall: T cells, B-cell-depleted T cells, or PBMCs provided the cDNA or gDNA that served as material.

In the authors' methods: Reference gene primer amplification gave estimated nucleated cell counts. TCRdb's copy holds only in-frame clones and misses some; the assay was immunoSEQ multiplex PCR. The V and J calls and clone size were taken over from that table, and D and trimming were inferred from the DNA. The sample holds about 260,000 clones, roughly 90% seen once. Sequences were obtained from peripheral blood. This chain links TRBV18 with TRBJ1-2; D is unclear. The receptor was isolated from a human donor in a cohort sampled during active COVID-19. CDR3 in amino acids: CASSPRGGWEGYTF. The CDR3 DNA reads TGTGCCAGCTCACCCCGAGGAGGGTGGGAAGGCTACACCTTC.